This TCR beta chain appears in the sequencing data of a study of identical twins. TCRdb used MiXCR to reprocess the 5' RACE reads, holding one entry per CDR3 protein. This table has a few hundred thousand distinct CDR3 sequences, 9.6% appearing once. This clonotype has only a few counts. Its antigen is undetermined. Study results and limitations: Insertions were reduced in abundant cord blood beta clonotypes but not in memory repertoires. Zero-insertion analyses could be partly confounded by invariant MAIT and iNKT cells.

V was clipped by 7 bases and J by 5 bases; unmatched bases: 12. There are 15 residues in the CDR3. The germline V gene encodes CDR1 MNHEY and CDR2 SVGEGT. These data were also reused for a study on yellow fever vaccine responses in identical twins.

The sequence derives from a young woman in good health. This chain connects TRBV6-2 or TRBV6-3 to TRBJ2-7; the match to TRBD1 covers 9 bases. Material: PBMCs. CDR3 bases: TGTGCCAGCACCAACACCGGGACAGGGTTAGACGAGCAGTACTTC. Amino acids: CASTNTGTGLDEQYF.